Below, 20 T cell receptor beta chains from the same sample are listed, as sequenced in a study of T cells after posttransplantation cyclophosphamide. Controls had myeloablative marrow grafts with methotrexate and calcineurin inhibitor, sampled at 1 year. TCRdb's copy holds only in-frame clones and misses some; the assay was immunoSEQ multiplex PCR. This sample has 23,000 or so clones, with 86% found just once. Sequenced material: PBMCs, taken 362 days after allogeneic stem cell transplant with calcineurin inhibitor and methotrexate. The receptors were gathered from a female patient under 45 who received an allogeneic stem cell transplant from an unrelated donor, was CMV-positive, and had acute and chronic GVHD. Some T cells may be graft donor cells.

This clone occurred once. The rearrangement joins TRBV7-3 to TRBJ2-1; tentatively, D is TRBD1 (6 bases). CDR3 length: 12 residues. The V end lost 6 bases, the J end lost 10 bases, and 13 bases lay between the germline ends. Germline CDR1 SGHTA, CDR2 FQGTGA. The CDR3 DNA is TGTGCCAGCAGGCTCAACAGGGACGAGCAGTTCTTC. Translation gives CASRLNRDEQFF.

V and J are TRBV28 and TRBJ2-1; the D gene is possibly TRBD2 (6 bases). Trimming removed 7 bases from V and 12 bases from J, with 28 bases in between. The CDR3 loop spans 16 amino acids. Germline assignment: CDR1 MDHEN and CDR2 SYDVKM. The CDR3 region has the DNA TGTGCCAGCATGACCCCCGCGACTAGTTCGCTATGGGGGCAGTTCTTC. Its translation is CASMTPATSSLWGQFF.

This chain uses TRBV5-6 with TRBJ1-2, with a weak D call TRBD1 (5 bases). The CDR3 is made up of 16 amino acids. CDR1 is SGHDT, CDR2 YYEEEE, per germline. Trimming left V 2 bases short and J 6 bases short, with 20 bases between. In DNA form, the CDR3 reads TGTGCCAGCAGCTTTGGGACCCGACGGGGGAATGATGGCTACACCTTC. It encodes CASSFGTRRGNDGYTF.

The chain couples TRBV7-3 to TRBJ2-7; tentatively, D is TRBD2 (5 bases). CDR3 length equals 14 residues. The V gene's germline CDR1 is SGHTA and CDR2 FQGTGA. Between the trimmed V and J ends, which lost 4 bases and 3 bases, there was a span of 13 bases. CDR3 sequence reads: CASSSKGEGYEQYF. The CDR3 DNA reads TGTGCCAGCAGCTCAAAGGGAGAAGGCTACGAGCAGTACTTC.

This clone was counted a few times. Written as DNA, the CDR3 is TGTGCCAGCAGTTACTCGGTAGGAGTTGCCTACGAGCAGTACTTC. Translated, it gives CASSYSVGVAYEQYF. The V call is TRBV6-5, the J call TRBJ2-7; the D is unclear. Germline CDR1 MNHEY, CDR2 SVGAGI. Deletions cut 0 bases from V and 2 bases from J, with 11 bases between. The CDR3 consists of 15 residues.

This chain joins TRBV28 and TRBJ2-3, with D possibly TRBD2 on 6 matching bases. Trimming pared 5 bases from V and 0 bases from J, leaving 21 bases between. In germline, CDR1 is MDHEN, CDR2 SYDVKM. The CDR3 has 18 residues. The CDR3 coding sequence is TGTGCCAGCAGTCCGGCATTACCGGGAGTGATTAGCACAGATACGCAGTATTTT. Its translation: CASSPALPGVISTDTQYF.

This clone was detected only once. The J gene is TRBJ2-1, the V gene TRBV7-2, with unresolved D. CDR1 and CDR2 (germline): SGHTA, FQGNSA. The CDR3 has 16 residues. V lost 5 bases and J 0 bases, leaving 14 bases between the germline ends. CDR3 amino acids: CASSPPSSFSYNEQFF. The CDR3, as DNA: TGTGCCAGCAGCCCGCCGAGCTCCTTCTCCTACAATGAGCAGTTCTTC.

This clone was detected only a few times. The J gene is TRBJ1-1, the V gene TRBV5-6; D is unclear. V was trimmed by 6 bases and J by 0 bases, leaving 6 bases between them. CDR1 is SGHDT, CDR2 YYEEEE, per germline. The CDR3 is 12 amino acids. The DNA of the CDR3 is TGTGCCAGCAATCTTTTGAACACTGAAGCTTTCTTT. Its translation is CASNLLNTEAFF.

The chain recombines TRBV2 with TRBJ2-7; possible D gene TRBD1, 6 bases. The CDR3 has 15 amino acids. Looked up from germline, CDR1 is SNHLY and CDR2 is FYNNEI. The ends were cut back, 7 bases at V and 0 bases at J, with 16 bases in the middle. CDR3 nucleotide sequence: TGTGCCAGCACCTCTGAGGGACAAAGCTCCTACGAGCAGTACTTC. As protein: CASTSEGQSSYEQYF.

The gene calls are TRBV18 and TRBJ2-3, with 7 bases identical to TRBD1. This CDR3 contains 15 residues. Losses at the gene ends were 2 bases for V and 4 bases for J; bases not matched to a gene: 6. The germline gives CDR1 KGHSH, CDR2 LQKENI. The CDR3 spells CASSPDLQGADTQYF. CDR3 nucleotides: TGTGCCAGCTCACCAGATCTCCAGGGGGCAGATACGCAGTATTTT.

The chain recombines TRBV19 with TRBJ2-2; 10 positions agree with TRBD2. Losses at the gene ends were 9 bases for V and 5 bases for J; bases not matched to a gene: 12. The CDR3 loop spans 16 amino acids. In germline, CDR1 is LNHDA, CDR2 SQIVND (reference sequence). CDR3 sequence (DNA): TGTGCCAGCCTTCCGGGGGGACTAGCGAGGACCGGGGAGCTGTTTTTT. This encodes CASLPGGLARTGELFF.

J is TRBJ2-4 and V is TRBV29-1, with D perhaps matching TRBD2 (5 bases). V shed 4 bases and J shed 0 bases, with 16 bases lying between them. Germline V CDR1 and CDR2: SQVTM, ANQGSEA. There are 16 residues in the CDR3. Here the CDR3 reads CSVANRGLLAKNIQYF. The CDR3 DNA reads TGCAGCGTTGCCAATAGAGGGCTACTAGCCAAAAACATTCAGTACTTC.

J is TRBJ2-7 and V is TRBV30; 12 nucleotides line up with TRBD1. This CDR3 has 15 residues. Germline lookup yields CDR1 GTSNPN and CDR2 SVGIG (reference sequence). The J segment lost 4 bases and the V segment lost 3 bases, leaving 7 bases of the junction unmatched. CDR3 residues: CAWSEGTGGRYEQYF. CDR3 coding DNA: TGTGCCTGGAGCGAGGGGACAGGGGGCCGGTACGAGCAGTACTTC.

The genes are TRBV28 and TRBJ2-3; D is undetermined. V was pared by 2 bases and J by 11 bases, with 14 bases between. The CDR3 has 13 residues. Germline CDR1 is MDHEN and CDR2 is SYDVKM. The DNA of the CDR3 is TGTGCCAGCAGTTTAAATTTACGTATACAGCAGTATTTT. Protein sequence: CASSLNLRIQQYF.

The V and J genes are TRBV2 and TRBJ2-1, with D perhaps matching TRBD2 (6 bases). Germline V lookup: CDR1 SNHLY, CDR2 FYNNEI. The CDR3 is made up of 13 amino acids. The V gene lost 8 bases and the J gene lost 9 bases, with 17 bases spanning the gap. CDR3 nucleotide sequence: TGTGCCAGCGGGGACTCAATGCTAATTGAGCAGTTCTTC. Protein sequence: CASGDSMLIEQFF.

The CDR3 sequence is CASSFLGQGWGYTF. CDR3 sequence (DNA): TGTGCCAGCAGCTTTTTAGGACAGGGCTGGGGCTACACCTTC. The V and J genes are TRBV7-2 and TRBJ1-2; 8 bases are a match to TRBD1. Per germline, CDR1 SGHTA and CDR2 FQGNSA. Trimming at V came to 3 bases and at J to 8 bases, leaving 8 bases not matched to a gene. The length of the CDR3 is 14 residues.

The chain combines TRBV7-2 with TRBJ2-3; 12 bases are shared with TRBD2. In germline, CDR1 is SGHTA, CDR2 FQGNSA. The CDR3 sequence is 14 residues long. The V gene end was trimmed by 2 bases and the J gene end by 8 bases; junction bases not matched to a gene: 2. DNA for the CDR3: TGTGCCAGCAGCTTACTAGCGGGAGGGGGTACGCAGTATTTT. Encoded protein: CASSLLAGGGTQYF. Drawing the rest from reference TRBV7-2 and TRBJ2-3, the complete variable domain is GAGVSQSPSNKVTEKGKDVELRCDPISGHTALYWYRQSLGQGLEFLIYFQGNSAPDKSGLPSDRFSAERTGGSVSTLTIQRTQQEDSAVYLCASSLLAGGGTQYFGPGTRLTVL.

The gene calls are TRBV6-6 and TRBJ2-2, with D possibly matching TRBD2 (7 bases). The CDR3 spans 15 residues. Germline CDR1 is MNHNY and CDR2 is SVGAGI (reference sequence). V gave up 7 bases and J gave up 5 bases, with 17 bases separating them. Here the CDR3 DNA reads TGTGCCAGCACCAGGGGAGGGGGTGGGACCGGGGAGCTGTTTTTT. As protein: CASTRGGGGTGELFF.

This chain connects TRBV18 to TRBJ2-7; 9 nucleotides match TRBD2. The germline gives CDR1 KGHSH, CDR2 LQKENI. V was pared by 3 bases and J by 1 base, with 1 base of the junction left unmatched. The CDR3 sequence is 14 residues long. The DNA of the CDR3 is TGTGCCAGCTCACCTAGCGGGGGTTCCTACGAGCAGTACTTC. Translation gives CASSPSGGSYEQYF.

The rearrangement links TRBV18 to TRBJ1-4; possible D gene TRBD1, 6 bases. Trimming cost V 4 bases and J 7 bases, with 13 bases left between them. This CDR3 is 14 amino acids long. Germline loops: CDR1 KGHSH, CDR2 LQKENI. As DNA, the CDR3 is TGTGCCAGCTCACGCAACAGGGTGGGTGAAAAACTGTTTTTT. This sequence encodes CASSRNRVGEKLFF.